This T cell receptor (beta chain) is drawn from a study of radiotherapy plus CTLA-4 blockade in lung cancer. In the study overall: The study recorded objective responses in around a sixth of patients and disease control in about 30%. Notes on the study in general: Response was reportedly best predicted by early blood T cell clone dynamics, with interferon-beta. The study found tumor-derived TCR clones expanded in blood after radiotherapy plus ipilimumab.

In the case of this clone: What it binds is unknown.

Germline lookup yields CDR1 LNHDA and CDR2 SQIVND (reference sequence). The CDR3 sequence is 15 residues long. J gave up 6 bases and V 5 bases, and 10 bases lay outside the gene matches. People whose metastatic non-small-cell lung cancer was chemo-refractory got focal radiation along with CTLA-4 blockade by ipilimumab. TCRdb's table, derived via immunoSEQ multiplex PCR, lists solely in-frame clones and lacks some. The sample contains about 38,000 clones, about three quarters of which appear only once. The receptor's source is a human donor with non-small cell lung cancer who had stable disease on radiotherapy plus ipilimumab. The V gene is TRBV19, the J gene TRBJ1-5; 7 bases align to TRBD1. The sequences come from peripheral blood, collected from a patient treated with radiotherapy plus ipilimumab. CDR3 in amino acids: CASSLSRQGGQPQHF. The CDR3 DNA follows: TGTGCCAGTAGTCTAAGTCGACAGGGTGGTCAGCCCCAGCATTTT. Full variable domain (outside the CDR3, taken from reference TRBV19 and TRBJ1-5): DGGITQSPKYLFRKEGQNVTLSCEQNLNHDAMYWYRQDPGQGLRLIYYSQIVNDFQKGDIAEGYSVSREKKESFPLTVTSAQKNPTAFYLCASSLSRQGGQPQHFGDGTRLSIL.